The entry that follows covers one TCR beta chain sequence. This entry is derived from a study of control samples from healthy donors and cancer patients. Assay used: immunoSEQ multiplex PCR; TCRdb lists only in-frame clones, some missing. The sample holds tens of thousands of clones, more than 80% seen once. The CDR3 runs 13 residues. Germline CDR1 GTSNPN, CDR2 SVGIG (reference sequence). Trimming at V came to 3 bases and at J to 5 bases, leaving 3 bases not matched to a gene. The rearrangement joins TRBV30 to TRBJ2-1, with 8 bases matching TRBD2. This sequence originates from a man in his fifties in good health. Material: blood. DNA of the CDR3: TGTGCCTGGAGAACTAGCGGTGACAATGAGCAGTTCTTC. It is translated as CAWRTSGDNEQFF.